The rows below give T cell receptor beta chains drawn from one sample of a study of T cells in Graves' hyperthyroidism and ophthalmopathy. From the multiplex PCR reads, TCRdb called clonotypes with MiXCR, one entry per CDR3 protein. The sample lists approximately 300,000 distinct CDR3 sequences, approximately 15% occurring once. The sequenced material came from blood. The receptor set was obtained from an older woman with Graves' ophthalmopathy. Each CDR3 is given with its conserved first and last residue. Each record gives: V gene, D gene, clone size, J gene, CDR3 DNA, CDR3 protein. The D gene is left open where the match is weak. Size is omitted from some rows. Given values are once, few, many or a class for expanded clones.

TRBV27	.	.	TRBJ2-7	TGTGCCAGCAGTTTGACAGAAGGGCCCTCCGAGCAGTACTTC	CASSLTEGPSEQYF
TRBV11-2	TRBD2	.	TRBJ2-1	TGTGCCAGCAGCTTCGGTAGCGGGGGGTTCCGTGAGCAGTTCTTC	CASSFGSGGFREQFF
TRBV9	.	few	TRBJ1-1	TGTGCCAGCAGCGTAGCGGCATCCCCGCTGAACACTGAAGCTTTCTTT	CASSVAASPLNTEAFF
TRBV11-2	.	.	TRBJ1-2	TGTGCCTATAAGCAGGGAGGAGGCTACACCTTC	CAYKQGGGYTF
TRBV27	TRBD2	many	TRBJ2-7	TGTGCCAGCAGTTCGAGGACTAGCGCCTACGAGCAGTACTTC	CASSSRTSAYEQYF
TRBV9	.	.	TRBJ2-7	TGTGCCAGCAGCGTAGACGGCAGGGCCTACGAGCAGTACTTC	CASSVDGRAYEQYF
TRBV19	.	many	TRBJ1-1	TGTGCCAGTAGGGGGATGACAGTGAACACTGAAGCTTTCTTT	CASRGMTVNTEAFF
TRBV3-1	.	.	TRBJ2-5	TGTGCCAGCAGCCAAGGGTCGGTGACAACGGAGACCCAGTACTTC	CASSQGSVTTETQYF
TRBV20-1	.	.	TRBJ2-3	TGCAGTGCTAGATCCCGAGTGAACAAAGATACGCAGTATTTT	CSARSRVNKDTQYF
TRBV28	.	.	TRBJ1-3	TGTGCCAGCAGGGAACTACTCCCATCTGGAAACACCATATATTTT	CASRELLPSGNTIYF
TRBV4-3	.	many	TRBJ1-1	TGCGCCAGCAGCCAAGGTTGGTGGAAGGGAGAGAAGAACACTGAAGCTTTCTTT	CASSQGWWKGEKNTEAFF
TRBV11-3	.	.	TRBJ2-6	TGTGCCAGCAGCTTGCGGGCAGTTGGGGCCAACGTCCTGACTTTC	CASSLRAVGANVLTF
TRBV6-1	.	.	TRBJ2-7	TGTGCCAGTCGACTAGATTCTTACAATGAGCAGTACTTC	CASRLDSYNEQYF
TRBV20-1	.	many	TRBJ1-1	TGCAGTGCTAGAGGTCCAGGCCGGTACACTGAAGCTTTCTTT	CSARGPGRYTEAFF
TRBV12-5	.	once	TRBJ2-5	TGTGCTAGTGGTTTCGGGAGACAAGAGACCCAGTACTTC	CASGFGRQETQYF
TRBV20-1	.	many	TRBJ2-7	TGCAGTGCTACTGTTTATGTGGGAAAGGAGCAGTACTTC	CSATVYVGKEQYF
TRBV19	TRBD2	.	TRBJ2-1	TGTGCCAGTAGTATAGGGACTAGCGGGGGAGATGAGCAGTTCTTC	CASSIGTSGGDEQFF
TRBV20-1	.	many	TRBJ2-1	TGCAGTGCTAGGCAGGTGGGTGCCCTTGGCTCCTACAATGAGCAGTTCTTC	CSARQVGALGSYNEQFF
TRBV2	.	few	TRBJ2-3	TGTGCCAGCAGTGAGGGATTAAGCACAGATACGCAGTATTTT	CASSEGLSTDTQYF
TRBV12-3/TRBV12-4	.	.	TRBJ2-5	TGTGCCAGCAGTTTATTGGGACTACAGCCCAGGGGCCAGTACTTC	CASSLLGLQPRGQYF
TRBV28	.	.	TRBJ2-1	TGTGCCAGCAGGCAAGCCGCCTCGAAGGAGCAGTTCTTC	CASRQAASKEQFF
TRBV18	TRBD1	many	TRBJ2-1	TGTGCCAGCTCACACATCACGACAGGGCCCTACAATGAGCAGTTCTTC	CASSHITTGPYNEQFF
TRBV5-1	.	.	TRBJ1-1	TGCGCCAGCAGCTCCTCGACAGGTGGCACTGAAGCTTTCTTT	CASSSSTGGTEAFF
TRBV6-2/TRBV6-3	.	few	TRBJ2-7	TGTGCCGGCAGTTACCCCGAGACCTACGAGCAGTACTTC	CAGSYPETYEQYF
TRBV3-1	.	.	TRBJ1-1	TGTGCCAGCAGCCTACGACAGTCCAACACTGAAGCTTTCTTT	CASSLRQSNTEAFF
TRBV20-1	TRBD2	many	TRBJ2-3	TGCAGTGCTAGAGCCGCGCCGGGACTAGCGGGAGGAGCAGATACGCAGTATTTT	CSARAAPGLAGGADTQYF
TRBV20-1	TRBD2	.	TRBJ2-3	TGCAGTGCCACCGGGACTAGCGGGACTAAGGATACGCAGTATTTT	CSATGTSGTKDTQYF
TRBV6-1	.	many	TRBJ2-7	TGTGCCAGCGGGGGCATACGCTCCTACGAGCAGTACTTC	CASGGIRSYEQYF
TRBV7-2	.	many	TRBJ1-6	TGTGCCAGCAGCTTAGCGAGGGCCCTGAATTCACCCCTCCACTTT	CASSLARALNSPLHF
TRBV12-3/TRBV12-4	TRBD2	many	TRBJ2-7	TGTGCCAGCAGTTTGACTAGCGGGGGGTACGAGCAGTACTTC	CASSLTSGGYEQYF
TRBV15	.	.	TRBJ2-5	TGTGCCACCAGCAGAGACAAAGAAGAGACCCAGTACTTC	CATSRDKEETQYF
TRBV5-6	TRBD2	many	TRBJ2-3	TGTGCCAGCAGCAGACTAGCGGGAGGGCGGGATACGCAGTATTTT	CASSRLAGGRDTQYF
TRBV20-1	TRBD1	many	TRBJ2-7	TGCAGTGCGCTGGTATCCCGGACAGGGGGGCGCGAGCAGTACTTC	CSALVSRTGGREQYF
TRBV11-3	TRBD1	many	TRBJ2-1	TGTGCCAGCAGCTTGTTTGGCGGACAGGGCCACAATGAGCAGTTCTTC	CASSLFGGQGHNEQFF
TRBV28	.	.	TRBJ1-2	TGTGCCAGCAGTTCCCCGTGGGGGGAGGGCTATGGCTACACCTTC	CASSSPWGEGYGYTF
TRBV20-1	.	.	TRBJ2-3	TGCAGTGCTAGTCAGCTGGGAGGGGGGGACGGGACAGATACGCAGTATTTT	CSASQLGGGDGTDTQYF
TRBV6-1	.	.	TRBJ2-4	TGTGCCAGCAGGGCACAGAACATTCAGTACTTC	CASRAQNIQYF